The present TCR beta chain was sequenced within a study of blood T cell repertoires in COVID-19. Some clones are missing from TCRdb's copy, which holds only in-frame ones; the method was immunoSEQ multiplex PCR. The data contain 150,000 to 200,000 clones, 88% of them singletons. CDR1 and CDR2 from the germline V gene are LNHDA and SQIVND (reference sequence). The V and J ends lost 1 base and 3 bases, in that order; junction bases with no gene match: 3. The CDR3 runs 16 residues. What was sequenced was peripheral blood. This chain joins TRBV19 and TRBJ2-1; 10 bases match TRBD2. The TCR comes from a man aged 45-65 years who had recovered from COVID-19. The CDR3, as DNA: TGTGCCAGTAGTATAGGAGGGACTAGCGTCTACAATGAGCAGTTCTTC. Protein sequence: CASSIGGTSVYNEQFF.